The sequence of this T cell receptor (beta chain) was determined in a study of T-cell memory formation after mild COVID-19. For this clonotype: Its target is not known.

Losses at the gene ends were 4 bases for V and 9 bases for J; bases not matched to a gene: 8. This CDR3 spans 15 amino acids. Germline-derived CDR1 and CDR2 are LGHDT and YNNKEL (reference sequence). Overall study findings and caveats: The CD4+ clones that contracted clustered mainly within CM and EM, and the CD8+ clones concentrated in EMRA. For second-wave clones that peaked at day 37, SARS-CoV-2 specificity went unverified.

Constant-segment primers were used for 5'RACE, and the resulting TCR alpha and TCR beta cDNA libraries carried sample barcodes and UMIs. TCRdb ran MiXCR on the 5' RACE reads and lists one entry per CDR3 protein. The repertoire consists of a few hundred thousand distinct CDR3 sequences, with roughly 15% occurring once and the leading ten covering around a fifth. Sample: PBMCs or a T cell subset sorted from them (not recorded which). The chain joins TRBV3-1 to TRBJ2-1; 11 nucleotides line up with TRBD2. The clonotype comes from a man younger than 35 who had mild COVID-19 (a few samples of this study predate the infection). Cell type and time point are not known. The CDR3 spells CASSPGLAGDPEQFF. The CDR3, as DNA: TGTGCCAGCAGCCCAGGACTAGCGGGTGATCCTGAGCAGTTCTTC.